Presented here are 11 T cell receptor beta chains from one specimen sequenced in a study of T cell responses to AZD1222 COVID-19 vaccine (dated by TCRdb to about 2021). The sample's time point label is to be understood as: baseline before first vaccination. Library generation was performed with the immunoSEQ multiplex PCR assay. In its TCRdb copy, this immuneACCESS table keeps in-frame sequences only and misses some clones. Where compared with another copy, unresolved V genes explain less than half of these, and the others have no known cause. The sample table contains about 110,000 clones; only one count was recorded for 90% to 95% of them. The top ten clonotypes cover 2.2% of the sample. The sample here was peripheral blood, taken on day 0 of AZD1222 vaccination. These receptors were taken from an adult in good health.

This chain links TRBV12-3 or TRBV12-4 with TRBJ2-5; maybe TRBD1 (5 bases). The length of the CDR3 is 13 residues. The V gene lost 3 bases and the J gene lost 4 bases, with 9 bases spanning the gap. For the CDR3, the DNA is TGTGCCAGCAGTTTGGGGCGACGAGAGACCCAGTACTTC. Its translation is CASSLGRRETQYF.

This clone has only one observation. This chain joins TRBV11-3 and TRBJ2-1; possibly TRBD1 for D (6 bases). V was shortened by 1 base and J by 7 bases, with 8 bases between the two germline ends. Germline lookup yields CDR1 SGHNT and CDR2 YENEEA. CDR3 size: 13 residues. The CDR3 bases are TGTGCCAGCAGCTTAGGGGGGCGGAATGAGCAGTTCTTC. Its protein is CASSLGGRNEQFF.

The V call is TRBV6-4, the J call TRBJ2-1; unclear D gene. The CDR3 spans 13 residues. Trimming cost V 0 bases and J 9 bases, with 9 bases left between them. Germline lookup yields CDR1 MRHNA and CDR2 SNTAGT. CDR3 DNA: TGTGCCAGCAGTGACTCGGGCGAAGCTGAGCAGTTCTTC. Its translation: CASSDSGEAEQFF.

This chain joins TRBV6-5 and TRBJ1-2, with D uncertain. CDR3 length: 14 amino acids. The germline V and J ends were trimmed by 2 bases and 1 base, with 8 bases remaining between them. Germline-derived CDR1 and CDR2 are MNHEY and SVGAGI. CDR3 loop: CASSYAQDNYGYTF. The CDR3 DNA is TGTGCCAGCAGTTACGCACAAGATAACTATGGCTACACCTTC.

Remarks on this clone: Other DNA sequences in this sample translate to the same CDR3. This chain uses TRBV27 with TRBJ1-2; tentatively, D is TRBD1 (5 bases). The CDR3 is 14 amino acids. The V end lost 0 bases, the J end lost 2 bases, and 7 bases lay between the germline ends. Germline lookup yields CDR1 MNHEY and CDR2 SMNVEV (reference sequence). The DNA of the CDR3 is TGTGCCAGCAGTTTATCGGCAGGGAACTATGGCTACACCTTC. Its protein is CASSLSAGNYGYTF.

The V gene is TRBV6-6, the J gene TRBJ1-1, with TRBD1 as a possible D gene (5 bases). The CDR3 length is 12 residues. Germline lookup yields CDR1 MNHNY and CDR2 SVGAGI (reference sequence). Trimming left V 1 base short and J 5 bases short, with 5 bases between. The CDR3 DNA sequence: TGTGCCAGCAGTTACTGGGGGACTGAAGCTTTCTTT. It yields the protein CASSYWGTEAFF.

This clone came up once. The rearrangement uses TRBV28 and TRBJ2-7; TRBD1 matches 8 bases. The CDR3 extends over 15 amino acids. V was pared by 2 bases and J by 3 bases, with 6 bases of the junction left unmatched. Germline CDR1 is MDHEN and CDR2 is SYDVKM. The CDR3 region has the DNA TGTGCCAGCAGTTTAATAGGACAGGGTCTCTACGAGCAGTACTTC. This translates into CASSLIGQGLYEQYF.

The CDR3 reads CATSRGPRGSGNTIYF. The CDR3, as DNA: TGTGCCACCAGCAGAGGCCCCAGGGGGTCTGGAAACACCATATATTTT. The chain employs TRBV15 and TRBJ1-3, with 7 bases lining up with TRBD1. This CDR3 has 16 residues. Germline loops: CDR1 LNHNV, CDR2 YYDKDF (reference sequence). Unmatched junction bases numbered 4, after V lost 1 base and J lost 1 base.

The chain recombines TRBV12-3 or TRBV12-4 with TRBJ1-1; weak D call: TRBD1 (5 bases). The ends were cut back, 9 bases at V and 1 base at J, with 12 bases in the middle. CDR3 length equals 13 residues. In DNA, the CDR3 is TGTGCCAGTTCAATTCAGGGGAACACTGAAGCTTTCTTT. Amino acids: CASSIQGNTEAFF.

This rearrangement joins TRBV27 to TRBJ1-5; TRBD1 matches at 7 bases. Germline values: CDR1 MNHEY, CDR2 SMNVEV (reference sequence). V shed 6 bases, J shed 5 bases, and the junction held 10 bases outside the gene matches. CDR3 size: 15 residues. The CDR3 reads CASSPTGWEDQPQHF. CDR3 DNA: TGTGCCAGCAGCCCGACAGGGTGGGAGGATCAGCCCCAGCATTTT.

This clone was observed once. This chain joins TRBV5-6 and TRBJ1-5; D unresolved. Trimming removed 0 bases at V and 4 bases at J, with 8 bases between. CDR3 length: 14 amino acids. Germline CDR1 and CDR2: SGHDT and YYEEEE. CDR3 protein: CASSLVGINQPQHF. CDR3 in DNA: TGTGCCAGCAGCTTGGTGGGCATAAATCAGCCCCAGCATTTT.